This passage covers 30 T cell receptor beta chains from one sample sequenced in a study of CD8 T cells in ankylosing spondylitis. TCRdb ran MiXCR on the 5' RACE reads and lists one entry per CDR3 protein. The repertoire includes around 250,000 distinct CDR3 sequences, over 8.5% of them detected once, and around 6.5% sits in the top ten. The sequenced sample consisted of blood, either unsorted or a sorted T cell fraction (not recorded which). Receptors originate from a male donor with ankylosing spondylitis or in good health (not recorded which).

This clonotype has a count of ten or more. CDR3 sequence (DNA): TGTGCCAGCAGAGCGACAGGGGGATTATATTCACCCCTCCACTTT. It translates to CASRATGGLYSPLHF. This rearrangement joins TRBV27 to TRBJ1-6; 9 bases agree with TRBD1. Germline CDR1 is MNHEY and CDR2 is SMNVEV (reference sequence). The J segment lost 8 bases and the V segment lost 6 bases, leaving 8 bases of the junction unmatched. There are 15 residues in the CDR3.

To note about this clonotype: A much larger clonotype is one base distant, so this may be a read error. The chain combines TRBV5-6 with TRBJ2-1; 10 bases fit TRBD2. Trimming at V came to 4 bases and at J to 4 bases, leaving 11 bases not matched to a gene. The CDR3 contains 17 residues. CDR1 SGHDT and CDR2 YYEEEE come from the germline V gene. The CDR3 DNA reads TGTGCCAGCAGCCTTAGCGGGGGGTTCCCAAAATACAATGAGCAGTTCTTC. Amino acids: CASSLSGGFPKYNEQFF.

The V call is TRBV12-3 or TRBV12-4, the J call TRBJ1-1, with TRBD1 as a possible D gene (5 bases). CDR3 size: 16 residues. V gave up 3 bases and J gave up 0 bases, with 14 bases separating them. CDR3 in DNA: TGTGCCAGCAGTTTTATATTTCAGGGTTTGAACACTGAAGCTTTCTTT. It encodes CASSFIFQGLNTEAFF.

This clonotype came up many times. CDR3 coding DNA: TGTGCCAGCAGCTTATTCGACAGGGAAGGGACCCAGTACTTC. It is translated as CASSLFDREGTQYF. V and J are TRBV7-7 and TRBJ2-5; the match to TRBD1 covers 7 bases. This CDR3 spans 14 amino acids. Trimming took 2 bases from V and 7 from J; bases not matched to a gene: 7. Per the germline V gene, CDR1 is SSHAT and CDR2 is FNYEAQ (reference sequence).

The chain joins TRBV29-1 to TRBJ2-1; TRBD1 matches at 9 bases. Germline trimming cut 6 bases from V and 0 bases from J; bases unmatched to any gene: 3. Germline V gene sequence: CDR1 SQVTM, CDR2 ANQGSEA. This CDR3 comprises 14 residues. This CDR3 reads CSVAGQGSYNEQFF. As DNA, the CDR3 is TGCAGCGTGGCGGGACAGGGCTCCTACAATGAGCAGTTCTTC.

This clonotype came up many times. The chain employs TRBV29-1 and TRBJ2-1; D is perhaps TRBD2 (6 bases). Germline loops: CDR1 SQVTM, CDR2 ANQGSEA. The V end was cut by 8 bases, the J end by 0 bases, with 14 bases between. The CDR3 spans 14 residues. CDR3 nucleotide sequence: TGCAGCTTCCGTCCAGCGGGCTCCTACAATGAGCAGTTCTTC. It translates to CSFRPAGSYNEQFF.

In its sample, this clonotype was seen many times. The CDR3 bases are TGTGCCAGCAGCTTAGATCTAGCGGGAAATGAGCAGTTCTTC. Encoded protein: CASSLDLAGNEQFF. V and J are TRBV7-2 and TRBJ2-1, with 9 bases fitting TRBD2. This CDR3 has 14 amino acids. Germline V gives CDR1 SGHTA, CDR2 FQGNSA. With 1 base clipped from V and 7 bases from J, the junction kept 2 bases outside the gene matches.

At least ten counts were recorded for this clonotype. The CDR3 loop is CSARATANNEQFF. The DNA for the CDR3 is TGCAGTGCTAGAGCCACGGCCAACAATGAGCAGTTCTTC. This chain joins TRBV20-1 and TRBJ2-1; D is ambiguous. The CDR3 is 13 amino acids. Germline V lookup: CDR1 DFQATT, CDR2 SNEGSKA (reference sequence). Trimming took off 1 base at V and 5 bases at J, with 9 bases between the two ends.

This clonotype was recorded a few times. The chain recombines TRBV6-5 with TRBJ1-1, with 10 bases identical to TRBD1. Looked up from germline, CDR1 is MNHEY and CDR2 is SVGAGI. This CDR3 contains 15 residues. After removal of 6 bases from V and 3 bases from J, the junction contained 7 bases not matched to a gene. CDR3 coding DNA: TGTGCCAGCAGACCCCGGACAGGGGGACACACTGAAGCTTTCTTT. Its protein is CASRPRTGGHTEAFF.

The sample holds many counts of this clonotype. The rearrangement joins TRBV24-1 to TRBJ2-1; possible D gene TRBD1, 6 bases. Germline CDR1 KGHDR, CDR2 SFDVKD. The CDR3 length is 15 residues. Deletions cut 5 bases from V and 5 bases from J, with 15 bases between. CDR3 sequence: CATSVGGAGDNEQFF. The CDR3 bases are TGTGCCACCAGTGTTGGGGGCGCAGGGGACAATGAGCAGTTCTTC.

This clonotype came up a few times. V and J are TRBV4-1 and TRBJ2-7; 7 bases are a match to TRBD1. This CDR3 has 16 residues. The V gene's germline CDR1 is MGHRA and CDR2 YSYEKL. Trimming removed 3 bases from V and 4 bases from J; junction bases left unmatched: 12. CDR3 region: CASSQGTGTATYEQYF. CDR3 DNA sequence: TGCGCCAGCAGCCAGGGCACCGGGACAGCAACATACGAGCAGTACTTC.

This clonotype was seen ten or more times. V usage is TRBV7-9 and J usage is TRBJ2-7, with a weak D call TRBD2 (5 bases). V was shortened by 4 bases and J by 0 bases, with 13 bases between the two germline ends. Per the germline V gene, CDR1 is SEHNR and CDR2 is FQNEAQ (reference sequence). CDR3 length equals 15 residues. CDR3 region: CASSSGPRDSYEQYF. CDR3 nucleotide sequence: TGTGCCAGCAGCTCTGGACCTCGGGACTCCTACGAGCAGTACTTC.

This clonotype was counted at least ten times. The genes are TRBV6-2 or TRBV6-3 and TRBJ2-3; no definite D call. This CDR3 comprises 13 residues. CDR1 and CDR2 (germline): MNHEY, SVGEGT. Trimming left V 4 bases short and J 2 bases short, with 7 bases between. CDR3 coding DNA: TGTGCCAGCAGTTGGACCCACACAGATACGCAGTATTTT. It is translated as CASSWTHTDTQYF.

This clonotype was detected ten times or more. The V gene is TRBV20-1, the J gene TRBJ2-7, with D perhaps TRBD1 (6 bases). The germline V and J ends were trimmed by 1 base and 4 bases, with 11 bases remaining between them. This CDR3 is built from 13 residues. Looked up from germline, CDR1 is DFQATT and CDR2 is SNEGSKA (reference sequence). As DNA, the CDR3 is TGCAGTGCTAGAGGGACAGTGACTTACGAGCAGTACTTC. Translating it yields CSARGTVTYEQYF.

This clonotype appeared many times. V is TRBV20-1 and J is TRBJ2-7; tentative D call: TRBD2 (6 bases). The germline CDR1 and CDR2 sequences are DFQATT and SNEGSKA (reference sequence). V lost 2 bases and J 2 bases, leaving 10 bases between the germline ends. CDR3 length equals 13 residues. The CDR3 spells CSARSQRAYEQYF. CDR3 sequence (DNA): TGCAGTGCTAGATCTCAGCGGGCCTACGAGCAGTACTTC.

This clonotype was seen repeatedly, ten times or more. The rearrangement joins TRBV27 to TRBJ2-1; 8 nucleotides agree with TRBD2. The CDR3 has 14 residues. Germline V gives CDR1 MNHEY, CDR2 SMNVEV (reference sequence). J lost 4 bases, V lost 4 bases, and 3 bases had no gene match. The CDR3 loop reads CASSSGLGYNEQFF. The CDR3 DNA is TGTGCCAGCAGTTCGGGACTAGGGTACAATGAGCAGTTCTTC.

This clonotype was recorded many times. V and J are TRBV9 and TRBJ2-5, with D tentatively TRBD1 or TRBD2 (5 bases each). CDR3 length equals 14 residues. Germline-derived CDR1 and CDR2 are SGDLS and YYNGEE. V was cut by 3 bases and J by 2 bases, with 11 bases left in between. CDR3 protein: CASSDRDRQETQYF. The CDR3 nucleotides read TGTGCCAGCAGCGACCGGGACCGGCAAGAGACCCAGTACTTC.

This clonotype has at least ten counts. The CDR3 region has the DNA TGCGCCAGCAGCTTGGGATCGGGACTGTTCTACGAGCAGTACTTC. Translating gives CASSLGSGLFYEQYF. The chain combines TRBV5-1 with TRBJ2-7; TRBD2 is a possible D gene (6 bases). V shed 0 bases and J shed 3 bases, with 13 bases lying between them. Germline V gives CDR1 SGHRS, CDR2 YFSETQ. The CDR3 runs 15 residues.

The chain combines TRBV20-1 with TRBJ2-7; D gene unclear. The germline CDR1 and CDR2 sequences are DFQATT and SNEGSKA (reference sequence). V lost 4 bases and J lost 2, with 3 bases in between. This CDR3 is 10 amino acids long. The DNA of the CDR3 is TGCAGTGCTACTCCCTACGAGCAGTACTTC. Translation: CSATPYEQYF.

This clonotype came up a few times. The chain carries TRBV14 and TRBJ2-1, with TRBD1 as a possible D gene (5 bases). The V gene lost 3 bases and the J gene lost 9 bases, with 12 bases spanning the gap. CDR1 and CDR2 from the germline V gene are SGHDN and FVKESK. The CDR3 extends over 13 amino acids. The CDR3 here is CASSHPRTPEQFF. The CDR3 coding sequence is TGTGCCAGCAGCCATCCCCGGACACCTGAGCAGTTCTTC.

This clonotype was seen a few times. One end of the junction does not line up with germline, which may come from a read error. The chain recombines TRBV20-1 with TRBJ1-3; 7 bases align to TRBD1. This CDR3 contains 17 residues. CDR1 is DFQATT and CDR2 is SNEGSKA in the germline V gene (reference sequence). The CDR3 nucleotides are TGCTGTGCTAGTTCAAGTGGACAGGCCTTCTCTGGAAACACCATATATTTT. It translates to CCASSSGQAFSGNTIYF.

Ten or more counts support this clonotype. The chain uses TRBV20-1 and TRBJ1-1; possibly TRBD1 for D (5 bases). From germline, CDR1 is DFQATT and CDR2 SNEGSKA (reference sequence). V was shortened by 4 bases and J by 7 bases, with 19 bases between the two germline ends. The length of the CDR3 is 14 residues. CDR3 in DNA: TGCAGTGCTATAGAGACGGGAGGGGCTATTGAAGCTTTCTTT. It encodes CSAIETGGAIEAFF.

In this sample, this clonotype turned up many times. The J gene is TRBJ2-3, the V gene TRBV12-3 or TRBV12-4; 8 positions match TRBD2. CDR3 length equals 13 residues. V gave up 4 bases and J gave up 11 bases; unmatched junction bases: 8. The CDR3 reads CASSSSGGRGQYF. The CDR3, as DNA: TGTGCCAGCAGTTCAAGCGGGGGTCGTGGGCAGTATTTT.

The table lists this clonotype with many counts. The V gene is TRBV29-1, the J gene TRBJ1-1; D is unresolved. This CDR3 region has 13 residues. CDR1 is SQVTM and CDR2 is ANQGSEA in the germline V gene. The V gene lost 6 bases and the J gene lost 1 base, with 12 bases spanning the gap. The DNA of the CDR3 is TGCAGCGTCGCCGGACGGTCGAACACTGAAGCTTTCTTT. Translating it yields CSVAGRSNTEAFF.

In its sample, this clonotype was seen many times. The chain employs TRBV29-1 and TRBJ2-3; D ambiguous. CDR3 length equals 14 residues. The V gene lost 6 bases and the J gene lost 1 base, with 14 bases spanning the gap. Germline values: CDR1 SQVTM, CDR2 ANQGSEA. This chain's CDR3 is CSVHASYRTDTQYF. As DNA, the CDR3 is TGCAGCGTGCATGCGAGTTACCGCACAGATACGCAGTATTTT.

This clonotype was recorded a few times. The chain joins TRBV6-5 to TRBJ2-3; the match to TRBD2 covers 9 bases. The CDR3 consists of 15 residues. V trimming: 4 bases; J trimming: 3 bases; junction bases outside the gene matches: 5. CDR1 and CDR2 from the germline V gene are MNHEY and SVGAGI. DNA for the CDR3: TGTGCCAGCAGTTCCGGCGGGGGGGAAACAGATACGCAGTATTTT. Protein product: CASSSGGGETDTQYF.

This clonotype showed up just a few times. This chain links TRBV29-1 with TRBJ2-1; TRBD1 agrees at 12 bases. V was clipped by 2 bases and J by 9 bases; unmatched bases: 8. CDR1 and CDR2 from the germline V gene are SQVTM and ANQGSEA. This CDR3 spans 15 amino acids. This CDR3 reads CSVEQGTGGPGEQFF. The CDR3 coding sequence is TGCAGCGTTGAACAGGGGACAGGGGGCCCCGGTGAGCAGTTCTTC.

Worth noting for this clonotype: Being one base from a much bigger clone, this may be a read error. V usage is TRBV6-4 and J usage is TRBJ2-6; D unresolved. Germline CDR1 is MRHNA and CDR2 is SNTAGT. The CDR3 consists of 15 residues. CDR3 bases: TGTACCAGCAGTGACACGGAATCGGGGGCCAACGTCCTGACTTTC. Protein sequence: CTSSDTESGANVLTF.

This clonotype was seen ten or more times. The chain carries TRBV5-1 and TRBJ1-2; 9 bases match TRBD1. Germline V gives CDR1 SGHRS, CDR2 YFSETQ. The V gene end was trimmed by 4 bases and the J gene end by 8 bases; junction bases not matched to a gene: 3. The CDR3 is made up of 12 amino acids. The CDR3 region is CASSNRGRGYTF. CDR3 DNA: TGCGCCAGCAGCAACAGGGGGCGAGGCTACACCTTC.

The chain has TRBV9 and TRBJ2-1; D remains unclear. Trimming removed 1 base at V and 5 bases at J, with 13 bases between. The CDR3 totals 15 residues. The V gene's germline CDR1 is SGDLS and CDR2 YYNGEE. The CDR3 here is CASSVFGGADNEQFF. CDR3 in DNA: TGTGCCAGCAGCGTATTCGGCGGCGCGGACAATGAGCAGTTCTTC.